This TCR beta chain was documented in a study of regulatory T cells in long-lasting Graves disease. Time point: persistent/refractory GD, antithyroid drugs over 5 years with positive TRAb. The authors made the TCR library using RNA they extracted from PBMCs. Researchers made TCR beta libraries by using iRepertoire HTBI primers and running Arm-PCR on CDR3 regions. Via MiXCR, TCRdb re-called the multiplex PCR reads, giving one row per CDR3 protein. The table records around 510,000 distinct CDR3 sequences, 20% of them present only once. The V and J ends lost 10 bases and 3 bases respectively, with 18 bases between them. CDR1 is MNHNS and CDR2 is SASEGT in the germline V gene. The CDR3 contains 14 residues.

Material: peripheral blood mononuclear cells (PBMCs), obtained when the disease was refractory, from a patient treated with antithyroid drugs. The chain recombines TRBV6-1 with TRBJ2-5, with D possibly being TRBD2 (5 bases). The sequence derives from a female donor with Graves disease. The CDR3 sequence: CATGLRGSEETQYF. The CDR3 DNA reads TGTGCCACCGGGTTAAGAGGGAGTGAAGAGACCCAGTACTTC.